This paragraph reports one TCR beta chain. This specimen belongs to a study of response to subunit inactivated influenza vaccine. Germline V lookup: CDR1 ENHRY, CDR2 SYGVKD. This CDR3 comprises 16 residues. V lost 3 bases and J lost 5, with 18 bases in between. TCRdb recomputed calls from the RT-PCR reads with MiXCR, one row per CDR3 protein. The sample comprises some 640,000 distinct CDR3 sequences, approximately 15% of which are singletons, and 6.5% to 8.5% rests with the top ten. Sequencing was performed on PBMCs from blood, taken less than 15 days before vaccination. The chain joins TRBV10-3 to TRBJ2-3, with D perhaps TRBD2 (5 bases). The receptor's source is a man aged 50-59 years who received an inactivated influenza vaccine. The CDR3 here is CAISDGVGLSGDTQYF. In nucleotides, the CDR3 is TGTGCCATCAGTGACGGGGTAGGCCTATCGGGAGATACGCAGTATTTT.